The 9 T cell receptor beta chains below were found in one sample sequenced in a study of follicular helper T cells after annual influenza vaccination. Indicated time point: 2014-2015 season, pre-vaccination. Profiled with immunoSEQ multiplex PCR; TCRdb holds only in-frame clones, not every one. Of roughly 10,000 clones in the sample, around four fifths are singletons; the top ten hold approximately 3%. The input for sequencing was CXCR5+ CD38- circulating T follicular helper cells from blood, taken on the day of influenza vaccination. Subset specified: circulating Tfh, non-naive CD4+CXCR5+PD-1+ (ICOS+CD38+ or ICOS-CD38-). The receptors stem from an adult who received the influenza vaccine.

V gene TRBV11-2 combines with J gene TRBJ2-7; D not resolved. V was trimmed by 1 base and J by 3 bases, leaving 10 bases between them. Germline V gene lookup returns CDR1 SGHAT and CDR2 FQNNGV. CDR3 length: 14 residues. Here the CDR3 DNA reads TGTGCCAGCAGCTTAGGCAACTTAAACTACGAGCAGTACTTC. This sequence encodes CASSLGNLNYEQYF.

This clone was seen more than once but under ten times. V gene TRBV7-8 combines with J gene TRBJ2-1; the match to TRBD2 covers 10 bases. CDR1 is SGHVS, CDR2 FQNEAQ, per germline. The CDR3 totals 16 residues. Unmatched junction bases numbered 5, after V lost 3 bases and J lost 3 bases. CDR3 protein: CASSFTASGSYNEQFF. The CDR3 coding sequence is TGTGCCAGCAGCTTCACGGCTAGCGGGAGCTACAATGAGCAGTTCTTC.

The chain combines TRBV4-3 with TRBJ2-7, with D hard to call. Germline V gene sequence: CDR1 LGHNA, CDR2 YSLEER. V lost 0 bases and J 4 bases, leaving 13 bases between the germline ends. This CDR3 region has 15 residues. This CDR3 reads CASSQDLSLPYEQYF. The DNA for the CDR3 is TGCGCCAGCAGCCAAGATTTGAGCCTCCCGTACGAGCAGTACTTC.

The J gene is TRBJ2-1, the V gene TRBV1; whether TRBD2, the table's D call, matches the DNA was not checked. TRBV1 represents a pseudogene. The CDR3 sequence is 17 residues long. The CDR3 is CTSSALPTKRSSNEQFF. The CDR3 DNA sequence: TGCACCAGCAGTGCCCTCCCAACTAAGCGGAGCTCCAATGAGCAGTTCTTC.

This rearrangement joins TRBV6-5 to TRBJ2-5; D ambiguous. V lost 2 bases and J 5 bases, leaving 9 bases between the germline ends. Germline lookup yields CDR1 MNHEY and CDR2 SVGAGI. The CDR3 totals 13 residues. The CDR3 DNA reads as TGTGCCAGCAGTTACGCGGACCGGGAGACCCAGTACTTC. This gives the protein CASSYADRETQYF.

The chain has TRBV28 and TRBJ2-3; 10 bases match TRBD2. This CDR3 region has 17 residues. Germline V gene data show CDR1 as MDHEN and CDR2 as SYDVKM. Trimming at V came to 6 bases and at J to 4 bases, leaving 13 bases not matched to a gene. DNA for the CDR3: TGTGCCAGCAGCTACCCGGCTAGCGGGAGAGGGGCAGATACGCAGTATTTT. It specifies CASSYPASGRGADTQYF.

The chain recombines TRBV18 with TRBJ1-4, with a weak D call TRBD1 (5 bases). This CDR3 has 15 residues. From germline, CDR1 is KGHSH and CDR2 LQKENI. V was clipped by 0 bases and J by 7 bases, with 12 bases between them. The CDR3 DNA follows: TGTGCCAGCTCACCACCGACAGCCGGGGGTGAAAAACTGTTTTTT. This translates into CASSPPTAGGEKLFF.

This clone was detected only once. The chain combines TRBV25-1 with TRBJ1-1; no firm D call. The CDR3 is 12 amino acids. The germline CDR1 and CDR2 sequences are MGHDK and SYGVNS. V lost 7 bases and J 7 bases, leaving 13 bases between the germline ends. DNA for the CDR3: TGTGCCAGCACCCAAGTAACCGGTGAAGCTTTCTTT. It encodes CASTQVTGEAFF.

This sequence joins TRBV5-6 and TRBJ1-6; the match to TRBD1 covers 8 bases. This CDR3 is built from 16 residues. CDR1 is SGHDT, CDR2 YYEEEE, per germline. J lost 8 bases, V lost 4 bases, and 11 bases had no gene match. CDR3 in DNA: TGTGCCAGCAGCATCGGACCGACAGGGGTGGATTCACCCCTCCACTTT. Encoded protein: CASSIGPTGVDSPLHF.